This paragraph reports one T cell receptor (beta chain). Seattle participants joined during active infection and were tracked over time. These data originate in a study of blood T cell repertoires in COVID-19. The wider study: Samples came from the United States, Italy and Spain, spanning acute and convalescent COVID-19. T cells, B-cell-depleted T cells, or PBMCs provided the cDNA or gDNA that served as material.

Authors' analysis steps: Amplification with reference gene primers provided the estimates of nucleated cell counts. Method: immunoSEQ multiplex PCR; TCRdb's copy keeps in-frame clones and lacks some. V and J calls and clone size are as listed in that table; D and trimming were resolved from the DNA. Here the sample spans approximately 140,000 clones, around 85% being singletons. Input material: peripheral blood. The receptor was derived from a woman in her fifties or sixties with COVID-19, enrolled during active disease.

The CDR3 sequence: CASGHSYEQYF. CDR3 bases: TGTGCCAGTGGCCACTCCTACGAGCAGTACTTC. The chain joins TRBV5-6 to TRBJ2-7; D unresolved. With 8 bases removed from V and 0 bases from J, the gap between germline ends came to 6 bases. The germline CDR1 and CDR2 sequences are SGHDT and YYEEEE. The CDR3 has 11 amino acids.